Below, 8 T cell receptor beta chains from the same sample are listed, as sequenced in a study of EBV T-cell therapy then PD-1 blockade in nasopharyngeal carcinoma. Treatment meaning: AdE1-LMPpoly-expanded autologous EBV-specific T-cell therapy followed by anti-PD-1 nivolumab. Profiling relied on immunoSEQ multiplex PCR, and the TCRdb table lists in-frame clones only, not all of them. The sample lists roughly 14,000 clones; roughly 80% were seen once. Their cognate antigens are unknown. The starting material was CD8+ T cells from blood, obtained at day 105 from a patient whose treatment included autologous EBV-specific T cells and nivolumab. These receptors were obtained from a man in his forties with nasopharyngeal carcinoma.

The genes are TRBV6-5 and TRBJ2-6; perhaps TRBD2 as D (6 bases). The CDR3 length is 15 residues. The V gene's germline CDR1 is MNHEY and CDR2 SVGAGI. Trimming cost V 2 bases and J 3 bases, with 8 bases left between them. The CDR3 is CASSYGGDGANVLTF. The CDR3 coding sequence is TGTGCCAGCAGTTACGGAGGGGATGGGGCCAACGTCCTGACTTTC.

This chain connects TRBV19 to TRBJ2-7, with 8 bases aligning to TRBD1. Germline assignment: CDR1 LNHDA and CDR2 SQIVND (reference sequence). V shed 3 bases and J 5 bases; nucleotides not matched to a gene: 9. This CDR3 region has 15 residues. CDR3 protein: CASSILRRGPHEQYF. The CDR3 DNA reads TGTGCCAGTAGTATTCTCCGCAGGGGGCCCCACGAGCAGTACTTC. Filled out from reference TRBV19 and TRBJ2-7, the complete variable domain reads DGGITQSPKYLFRKEGQNVTLSCEQNLNHDAMYWYRQDPGQGLRLIYYSQIVNDFQKGDIAEGYSVSREKKESFPLTVTSAQKNPTAFYLCASSILRRGPHEQYFGPGTRLTVT.

J is TRBJ2-1 and V is TRBV4-3, with 8 nucleotides matching TRBD2. Germline values: CDR1 LGHNA, CDR2 YSLEER. CDR3 length: 16 residues. The junction had 13 bases not matched to a gene; V was cut back by 4 bases and J by 8 bases. DNA for the CDR3: TGCGCCAGCAGCCGAGGTGTAACGGGGGGGCTTGATGAGCAGTTCTTC. Its translation: CASSRGVTGGLDEQFF.

This clone was detected only a few times. V usage is TRBV7-9 and J usage is TRBJ1-5; D remains unclear. Germline V gene lookup returns CDR1 SEHNR and CDR2 FQNEAQ (reference sequence). The CDR3 contains 15 residues. Trimming took off 1 base at V and 6 bases at J, with 13 bases between the two ends. DNA of the CDR3: TGTGCCAGCAGCTTAGAGGGTACACCCCGTCAGCCCCAGCATTTT. It codes for CASSLEGTPRQPQHF.

V usage is TRBV5-8 and J usage is TRBJ1-1; 7 bases are shared with TRBD1. The V segment lost 0 bases and the J segment 1 base; nucleotides outside the gene matches: 3. Germline-derived CDR1 and CDR2 are SGHTS and YDEGEE. CDR3 size: 15 residues. Written as DNA, the CDR3 is TGTGCCAGCAGCTTGGGAGGGACAGCGAACACTGAAGCTTTCTTT. This gives the protein CASSLGGTANTEAFF.

This chain's CDR3 is CASSLLEQETQYF. CDR3 DNA sequence: TGTGCCAGCAGCTTACTGGAACAAGAGACCCAGTACTTC. The V and J genes are TRBV7-9 and TRBJ2-5; D gene uncertain. CDR1 is SEHNR, CDR2 FQNEAQ, per germline (reference sequence). V lost 2 bases, J lost 2 bases, and 6 bases lay in between. This CDR3 has 13 amino acids.

V usage is TRBV19 and J usage is TRBJ2-1; 13 bases are shared with TRBD2. Trimming at V came to 1 base and at J to 10 bases, leaving 7 bases not matched to a gene. The CDR3 is made up of 16 amino acids. Germline V gene data show CDR1 as LNHDA and CDR2 as SQIVND (reference sequence). The CDR3 loop reads CASSIGTSGGVEEQFF. The CDR3, as DNA: TGTGCCAGTAGTATAGGGACTAGCGGGGGTGTTGAGGAGCAGTTCTTC.

J is TRBJ2-7 and V is TRBV27; D is possibly TRBD1 (7 bases). V was shortened by 5 bases and J by 7 bases, with 21 bases between the two germline ends. CDR3 size: 15 residues. Germline V gene lookup returns CDR1 MNHEY and CDR2 SMNVEV (reference sequence). CDR3 loop: CASSPAGQILREQYF. CDR3 sequence (DNA): TGTGCCAGCAGTCCTGCGGGACAGATACTACGGGAGCAGTACTTC.